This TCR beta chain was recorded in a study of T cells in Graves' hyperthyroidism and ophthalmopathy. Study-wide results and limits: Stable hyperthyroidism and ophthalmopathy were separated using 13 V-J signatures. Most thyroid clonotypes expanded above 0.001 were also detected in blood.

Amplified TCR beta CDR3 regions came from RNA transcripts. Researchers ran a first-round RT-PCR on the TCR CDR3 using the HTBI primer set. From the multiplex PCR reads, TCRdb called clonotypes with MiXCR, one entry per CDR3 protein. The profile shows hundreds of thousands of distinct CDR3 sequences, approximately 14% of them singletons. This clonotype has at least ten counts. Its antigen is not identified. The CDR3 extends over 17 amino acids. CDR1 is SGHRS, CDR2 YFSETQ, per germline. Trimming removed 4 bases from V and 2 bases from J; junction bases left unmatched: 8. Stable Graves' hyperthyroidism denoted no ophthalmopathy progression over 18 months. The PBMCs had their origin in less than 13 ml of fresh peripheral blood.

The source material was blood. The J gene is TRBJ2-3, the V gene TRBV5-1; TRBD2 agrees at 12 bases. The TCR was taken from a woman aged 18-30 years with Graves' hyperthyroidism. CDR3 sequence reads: CASSLEGLAGYTDTQYF. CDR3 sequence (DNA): TGCGCCAGCAGCCTGGAGGGACTAGCGGGTTACACAGATACGCAGTATTTT.